This passage covers 10 T cell receptor beta chains from one sample sequenced in a study of T cell responses to AZD1222 COVID-19 vaccine. Only in-frame clones appear in the TCRdb table, and some are missing; sequencing was by immunoSEQ multiplex PCR. This table holds under 95,000 clones, about nine tenths found once. The material sequenced was peripheral blood, taken 28 days after the second AZD1222 dose. These receptors were obtained from an adult who received the AZD1222 COVID-19 vaccine.

The chain employs TRBV25-1 and TRBJ1-1, with a possible D match to TRBD1 (6 bases). From germline, CDR1 is MGHDK and CDR2 SYGVNS. This CDR3 is 17 amino acids long. Trimming removed 1 base from V and 0 bases from J, with 15 bases in between. CDR3 in amino acids: CASSEFTGAPMNTEAFF. CDR3 sequence (DNA): TGTGCCAGCAGTGAATTTACGGGGGCGCCTATGAACACTGAAGCTTTCTTT. The full variable domain, completed using reference TRBV25-1 and TRBJ1-1, is EADIYQTPRYLVIGTGKKITLECSQTMGHDKMYWYQQDPGMELHLIHYSYGVNSTEKGDLSSESTVSRIRTEHFPLTLESARPSHTSQYLCASSEFTGAPMNTEAFFGQGTRLTVV.

V gene TRBV9 combines with J gene TRBJ2-1; no firm D call. Deletions cut 0 bases from V and 8 bases from J, with 12 bases between. Germline assignment: CDR1 SGDLS and CDR2 YYNGEE. The CDR3 is 14 amino acids. DNA of the CDR3: TGTGCCAGCAGCGTAGAGTTAGCCAACGATGAGCAGTTCTTC. Translated: CASSVELANDEQFF.

This clone was seen just once. J is TRBJ2-1 and V is TRBV19; 10 positions match TRBD2. The V gene end was trimmed by 9 bases and the J gene end by 6 bases; junction bases not matched to a gene: 5. Germline-derived CDR1 and CDR2 are LNHDA and SQIVND (reference sequence). This CDR3 contains 13 residues. CDR3 nucleotides: TGTGCCAGCCTAGCGGGAGTAGGCAATGAGCAGTTCTTC. Translation gives CASLAGVGNEQFF. Variable domain in full (rest from reference TRBV19 and TRBJ2-1): DGGITQSPKYLFRKEGQNVTLSCEQNLNHDAMYWYRQDPGQGLRLIYYSQIVNDFQKGDIAEGYSVSREKKESFPLTVTSAQKNPTAFYLCASLAGVGNEQFFGPGTRLTVL.

The rearrangement links TRBV7-9 to TRBJ1-4; tentatively, D is TRBD1 (6 bases). Germline CDR1 SEHNR, CDR2 FQNEAQ (reference sequence). V lost 1 base to trimming and J lost 5 bases, with 8 bases between them. The CDR3 runs to 14 residues. The CDR3 nucleotides read TGTGCCAGCAGCTTAGGCAGGGGCAATGAAAAACTGTTTTTT. It codes for CASSLGRGNEKLFF.

The rearrangement uses TRBV4-1 and TRBJ2-6; 7 nucleotides align to TRBD1. Germline-derived CDR1 and CDR2 are MGHRA and YSYEKL. After removal of 4 bases from V and 0 bases from J, the junction contained 3 bases not matched to a gene. The CDR3 is 16 amino acids. The CDR3 region has the DNA TGCGCCAGCAGCCGAGACAGGGACTCTGGGGCCAACGTCCTGACTTTC. Encoded protein: CASSRDRDSGANVLTF.

The CDR3 region is CASSVVAGGLTGELFF. The CDR3 coding sequence is TGTGCCAGCAGCGTAGTAGCGGGAGGGCTCACCGGGGAGCTGTTTTTT. The chain employs TRBV9 and TRBJ2-2, with 11 bases identical to TRBD2. Trimming took 0 bases from V and 4 from J; bases not matched to a gene: 2. The CDR3 is 16 amino acids. The germline V gene has CDR1 SGDLS and CDR2 YYNGEE. Variable domain in full (rest from reference TRBV9 and TRBJ2-2): DSGVTQTPKHLITATGQRVTLRCSPRSGDLSVYWYQQSLDQGLQFLIQYYNGEERAKGNILERFSAQQFPDLHSELNLSSLELGDSALYFCASSVVAGGLTGELFFGEGSRLTVL.

V usage is TRBV5-6 and J usage is TRBJ2-1, with 8 nucleotides matching TRBD2. The germline gives CDR1 SGHDT, CDR2 YYEEEE. Germline trimming cut 1 base from V and 1 base from J; bases unmatched to any gene: 7. There are 17 residues in the CDR3. The CDR3: CASSLLVREVSYNEQFF. CDR3 DNA: TGTGCCAGCAGCTTGCTCGTGCGGGAGGTTTCCTACAATGAGCAGTTCTTC.

This chain links TRBV6-5 with TRBJ2-7; D unresolved. Germline V CDR1 and CDR2: MNHEY, SVGAGI. The CDR3 totals 13 residues. Trimming removed 2 bases from V and 6 bases from J, with 11 bases in between. DNA for the CDR3: TGTGCCAGCAGTTACACCACCTCTTTCGAGCAGTACTTC. This codes for CASSYTTSFEQYF.

The V call is TRBV9, the J call TRBJ2-1; TRBD2 agrees at 9 bases. Unmatched junction bases numbered 17, after V lost 3 bases and J lost 13 bases. Germline CDR1 and CDR2: SGDLS and YYNGEE. The CDR3 runs to 16 residues. The CDR3 here is CASSARGTVTSGFQFF. In nucleotides, the CDR3 is TGTGCCAGCAGCGCAAGGGGAACGGTGACTAGCGGTTTTCAGTTCTTC.

The chain employs TRBV2 and TRBJ2-6; D possibly corresponds to TRBD1 (6 bases). The CDR3 totals 17 residues. Germline V gene sequence: CDR1 SNHLY, CDR2 FYNNEI. The V gene lost 4 bases and the J gene lost 3 bases, with 16 bases spanning the gap. This chain's CDR3 is CASSVDFGGRGANVLTF. The CDR3 DNA reads as TGTGCCAGCAGTGTAGATTTTGGGGGCCGTGGGGCCAACGTCCTGACTTTC. Full variable domain (missing parts from reference TRBV2 and TRBJ2-6): EPEVTQTPSHQVTQMGQEVILRCVPISNHLYFYWYRQILGQKVEFLVSFYNNEISEKSEIFDDQFSVERPDGSNFTLKIRSTKLEDSAMYFCASSVDFGGRGANVLTFGAGSRLTVL.